This is a list of T cell receptor beta chains from one sample in a study of shared clonotypes between healthy human individuals. Clones were sequenced by immunoSEQ multiplex PCR, and TCRdb holds only the in-frame ones, with some missing. Among some 2.4 million clones listed, approximately 93% were seen once. The sample taken for sequencing was naive CD4+ T cells from PBMCs. The source is a man between 18 and 35 years old in good health. Some clones in this sample may be carry-over from other donors' samples. Both conserved end residues are part of each CDR3. The order of the fields is D gene, J gene, V gene, clone size, CDR3 DNA, CDR3 protein. The D gene is left open where the match is weak. The size of a clone is reported for some rows only, either as once, few or many, or as a class for expanded clones.

D gene: NA; J gene: TRBJ2-2; V gene: TRBV2; clone size: NA; CDR3 DNA: TGTGCCAGCAGACTGGACAGGAACACCGGGGAGCTGTTTTTT; CDR3 protein: CASRLDRNTGELFF
D gene: TRBD2; J gene: TRBJ2-7; V gene: TRBV4-1; clone size: once; CDR3 DNA: TGCGCCAGCAGCCAAGCGACTAGCGGGAGATACGAGCAGTACTTC; CDR3 protein: CASSQATSGRYEQYF
D gene: NA; J gene: TRBJ1-1; V gene: TRBV6-1; clone size: NA; CDR3 DNA: TGTGCCAGCAGTGAAGGGCAGGGTTGGGCTTTCTTT; CDR3 protein: CASSEGQGWAFF
D gene: TRBD2; J gene: TRBJ2-7; V gene: TRBV2; clone size: NA; CDR3 DNA: TGTGCCAGCAGACATAGCGGGAGGGGCGACGAGCAGTACTTC; CDR3 protein: CASRHSGRGDEQYF
D gene: NA; J gene: TRBJ2-2; V gene: TRBV7-3; clone size: NA; CDR3 DNA: TGTGCCAGCAGCTTAAAGGGGCAGGGGACCGGGGAGCTGTTTTTT; CDR3 protein: CASSLKGQGTGELFF
D gene: NA; J gene: TRBJ1-1; V gene: TRBV4-1; clone size: NA; CDR3 DNA: TGCGCCAGCAGCCGAGCACCGTTAAAGGTAGGGAGGGACACTGAAGCTTTCTTT; CDR3 protein: CASSRAPLKVGRDTEAFF
D gene: NA; J gene: TRBJ2-7; V gene: TRBV25-1; clone size: NA; CDR3 DNA: TGTGCCAGCGGACGAGGAACCTACGAGCAGTACTTC; CDR3 protein: CASGRGTYEQYF
D gene: NA; J gene: TRBJ1-1; V gene: TRBV27; clone size: NA; CDR3 DNA: TGTGCCAGCAGTTTAAGGGCACTTCCGGGACGACTTAAGAACACTGAAGCTTTCTTT; CDR3 protein: CASSLRALPGRLKNTEAFF
D gene: NA; J gene: TRBJ2-3; V gene: TRBV19; clone size: NA; CDR3 DNA: TGTGCCAGTAGTGCCACGGTCCTCACAGATACGCAGTATTTT; CDR3 protein: CASSATVLTDTQYF
D gene: NA; J gene: TRBJ2-4; V gene: TRBV5-1; clone size: NA; CDR3 DNA: TGCGCCAGCAGCTTGTTGAGCGTTTCGTCCTTAGCCAAAAACATTCAGTACTTC; CDR3 protein: CASSLLSVSSLAKNIQYF
D gene: TRBD2; J gene: TRBJ2-7; V gene: TRBV19; clone size: NA; CDR3 DNA: TGTGCCAGTAGCCTGAGTTCGGGACTAGCGGGAGGCGGGTACGAGCAGTACTTC; CDR3 protein: CASSLSSGLAGGGYEQYF
D gene: NA; J gene: TRBJ1-2; V gene: TRBV6-1; clone size: NA; CDR3 DNA: TGTGCCAGCAGCACCATCGGACAGTTCTATGGCTACACCTTC; CDR3 protein: CASSTIGQFYGYTF
D gene: TRBD2; J gene: TRBJ2-3; V gene: TRBV10-3; clone size: NA; CDR3 DNA: TGTGCCATCAGTTTAGCGGGAGGGCGCACAGATACGCAGTATTTT; CDR3 protein: CAISLAGGRTDTQYF
D gene: TRBD2; J gene: TRBJ2-7; V gene: TRBV18; clone size: NA; CDR3 DNA: TGTGCCAGCTCACGTTCTAGCGGAGACACCTACGAGCAGTACTTC; CDR3 protein: CASSRSSGDTYEQYF
D gene: NA; J gene: TRBJ1-5; V gene: TRBV7-8; clone size: NA; CDR3 DNA: TGTGCCAGCAGCTTGGGCCGGGTGCCCAATCAGCCCCAGCATTTT; CDR3 protein: CASSLGRVPNQPQHF
D gene: NA; J gene: TRBJ2-4; V gene: TRBV5-6; clone size: NA; CDR3 DNA: TGTGCCAGCAGCTTAGCGAGACAGTTAGCCAAAAACATTCAGTACTTC; CDR3 protein: CASSLARQLAKNIQYF
D gene: NA; J gene: TRBJ2-1; V gene: TRBV6-6; clone size: NA; CDR3 DNA: TGTGCCAGCAGTTACTCGGGGTGGCAGAGCGAGCAGTTCTTC; CDR3 protein: CASSYSGWQSEQFF
D gene: TRBD1; J gene: TRBJ2-7; V gene: TRBV5-4; clone size: NA; CDR3 DNA: TGTGCCAGCAGCTTCCGGGACAGGGCCCCCGAGCAGTACTTC; CDR3 protein: CASSFRDRAPEQYF
D gene: NA; J gene: TRBJ1-1; V gene: TRBV5-1; clone size: NA; CDR3 DNA: TGCGCCAGCAGCTTGCGCCCGGGCACTGAAGCTTTCTTT; CDR3 protein: CASSLRPGTEAFF
D gene: TRBD2; J gene: TRBJ2-7; V gene: TRBV25-1; clone size: NA; CDR3 DNA: TGTGCTTCGGCTCTAGCGGGAGGACTCTCCTACGAGCAGTACTTC; CDR3 protein: CASALAGGLSYEQYF
D gene: NA; J gene: TRBJ1-1; V gene: TRBV15; clone size: NA; CDR3 DNA: TGTGCCACCAGCAGAGTCTTACAGAGGAACACTGAAGCTTTCTTT; CDR3 protein: CATSRVLQRNTEAFF
D gene: NA; J gene: TRBJ1-3; V gene: TRBV20-1; clone size: NA; CDR3 DNA: TGCAGTGCCTCGGATGACACCATATATTTT; CDR3 protein: CSASDDTIYF
D gene: NA; J gene: TRBJ1-1; V gene: TRBV6-5; clone size: NA; CDR3 DNA: TGTGCCAGCAGGGGAGGGAACACTGAAGCTTTCTTT; CDR3 protein: CASRGGNTEAFF
D gene: NA; J gene: TRBJ2-3; V gene: TRBV18; clone size: NA; CDR3 DNA: TGTGCCAGCTCATCCGGACAGTCCGGAGGGGGGGATACGCAGTATTTT; CDR3 protein: CASSSGQSGGGDTQYF
D gene: NA; J gene: TRBJ1-5; V gene: TRBV4-1; clone size: NA; CDR3 DNA: TGCGCCAGCAGCCAACCTCAGGGAAGCAATCAGCCCCAGCATTTT; CDR3 protein: CASSQPQGSNQPQHF
D gene: TRBD1; J gene: TRBJ1-3; V gene: TRBV15; clone size: NA; CDR3 DNA: TGTGCCACCGCCACAGGGGATTCAGGAAACACCATATATTTT; CDR3 protein: CATATGDSGNTIYF
D gene: NA; J gene: TRBJ1-1; V gene: TRBV30; clone size: NA; CDR3 DNA: TGTGCCTGGACAGGGGCGAACACTGAAGCTTTCTTT; CDR3 protein: CAWTGANTEAFF
D gene: NA; J gene: TRBJ1-1; V gene: TRBV5-4; clone size: NA; CDR3 DNA: TGTGCCAGCAGTACCAGATCGGGGGCAGGCACTGAAGCTTTCTTT; CDR3 protein: CASSTRSGAGTEAFF
D gene: TRBD2; J gene: TRBJ2-5; V gene: TRBV7-2; clone size: NA; CDR3 DNA: TGTGCCAGCACCCTAGCGGGAGTGGGTAGGACCCAGTACTTC; CDR3 protein: CASTLAGVGRTQYF
D gene: NA; J gene: TRBJ2-7; V gene: TRBV7-8; clone size: NA; CDR3 DNA: TGTGCCAGCAGCTTAGCGGGGAAGGGCGGCGGGTACTTC; CDR3 protein: CASSLAGKGGGYF
D gene: TRBD2; J gene: TRBJ2-7; V gene: TRBV5-5; clone size: NA; CDR3 DNA: TGTGCCAGCAGCGTCGACGTAGCGGGACGGGTTTACGAGCAGTACTTC; CDR3 protein: CASSVDVAGRVYEQYF
D gene: TRBD2; J gene: TRBJ2-2; V gene: TRBV6-4; clone size: NA; CDR3 DNA: TGTGCCAGCAGTGACTCACTAGCGGGAGACACCGGGGAGCTGTTTTTT; CDR3 protein: CASSDSLAGDTGELFF
D gene: NA; J gene: TRBJ1-2; V gene: TRBV28; clone size: NA; CDR3 DNA: TGTGCCAGCATCCCACCGGGTACTGAAACGGGGGGCTACACCTTC; CDR3 protein: CASIPPGTETGGYTF
D gene: TRBD1; J gene: TRBJ2-1; V gene: TRBV7-9; clone size: NA; CDR3 DNA: TGTGCCAGCAGCCCCCGAACAGGGGGCGATGAGCAGTTCTTC; CDR3 protein: CASSPRTGGDEQFF
D gene: TRBD2; J gene: TRBJ2-7; V gene: TRBV7-9; clone size: NA; CDR3 DNA: TGTGCCAGCAGCTCTTCTCCGGGACTAGCGGGAGACCACGAGCAGTACTTC; CDR3 protein: CASSSSPGLAGDHEQYF
D gene: TRBD2; J gene: TRBJ2-1; V gene: TRBV2; clone size: NA; CDR3 DNA: TGTGCCAGCAGCGGACTAGCCGGTGAGCAGTTCTTC; CDR3 protein: CASSGLAGEQFF
D gene: NA; J gene: TRBJ1-3; V gene: TRBV30; clone size: NA; CDR3 DNA: TGTGCCCGCGGGAGGCAAGCTGGAAACACCATATATTTT; CDR3 protein: CARGRQAGNTIYF
D gene: TRBD2; J gene: TRBJ2-3; V gene: TRBV11-2; clone size: NA; CDR3 DNA: TGTGCCAGCAGCCCTCTCCCCCTAGCGGGAGATACGCAGTATTTT; CDR3 protein: CASSPLPLAGDTQYF
D gene: TRBD1; J gene: TRBJ1-5; V gene: TRBV19; clone size: once; CDR3 DNA: TGTGCCAGTAGTGCCCGAGGACAGGGTTATAGCAATCAGCCCCAGCATTTT; CDR3 protein: CASSARGQGYSNQPQHF
D gene: NA; J gene: TRBJ2-7; V gene: TRBV4-3; clone size: once; CDR3 DNA: TGCGCCAGCAGCCAAGAGGGCAGCGAGCAGTACTTC; CDR3 protein: CASSQEGSEQYF
D gene: NA; J gene: TRBJ1-2; V gene: TRBV7-2; clone size: NA; CDR3 DNA: TGTGCCAGCAGCTTAGCAACAGGGCCCCTCGGCTACACCTTC; CDR3 protein: CASSLATGPLGYTF
D gene: NA; J gene: TRBJ2-3; V gene: TRBV11-3; clone size: NA; CDR3 DNA: TGTGCCAGCAGCTTAGATCGCGATACGCAGTATTTT; CDR3 protein: CASSLDRDTQYF
D gene: TRBD2; J gene: TRBJ2-1; V gene: TRBV4-3; clone size: NA; CDR3 DNA: TGCGCCAGCAGCTTATCCTACGGGACTAGCGGATACAATGAGCAGTTCTTC; CDR3 protein: CASSLSYGTSGYNEQFF
D gene: TRBD2; J gene: TRBJ2-3; V gene: TRBV30; clone size: NA; CDR3 DNA: TGTGCCTGGAGTGTGGGAGGGGCTAGCGCAGATACGCAGTATTTT; CDR3 protein: CAWSVGGASADTQYF
D gene: TRBD2; J gene: TRBJ2-3; V gene: TRBV28; clone size: NA; CDR3 DNA: TGTGCCAGCCCCCCCGGGGCAGGGCGGACTAGCGGAGGCACAGATACGCAGTATTTT; CDR3 protein: CASPPGAGRTSGGTDTQYF
D gene: TRBD1; J gene: TRBJ2-1; V gene: TRBV18; clone size: NA; CDR3 DNA: TGTGCCAGCTCCCCCGGACAGGGGTCGAACAATGAGCAGTTCTTC; CDR3 protein: CASSPGQGSNNEQFF
D gene: NA; J gene: TRBJ2-1; V gene: TRBV7-7; clone size: NA; CDR3 DNA: TGTGCCAGCAGCTTAAGAAGCACCAGCTCCTACAATGAGCAGTTCTTC; CDR3 protein: CASSLRSTSSYNEQFF
D gene: TRBD2; J gene: TRBJ2-2; V gene: TRBV28; clone size: NA; CDR3 DNA: TGTGCCAGCAATGATCTAGGGAGGGCCGGGGAGCTGTTTTTT; CDR3 protein: CASNDLGRAGELFF
D gene: NA; J gene: TRBJ2-1; V gene: TRBV30; clone size: NA; CDR3 DNA: TGTGCCTGGAGTGTACCCCTGACTAAGGATGAGCAGTTCTTC; CDR3 protein: CAWSVPLTKDEQFF
D gene: NA; J gene: TRBJ2-7; V gene: TRBV5-5; clone size: NA; CDR3 DNA: TGTGCCAGCAGCGGGTGGGGAGGCTCCTACGAGCAGTACTTC; CDR3 protein: CASSGWGGSYEQYF
D gene: TRBD1; J gene: TRBJ1-6; V gene: TRBV6-5; clone size: NA; CDR3 DNA: TGTGCCAGCAGTTGGGACAGGATGAATTCACCCCTCCACTTT; CDR3 protein: CASSWDRMNSPLHF
D gene: TRBD2; J gene: TRBJ2-1; V gene: TRBV30; clone size: NA; CDR3 DNA: TGTGCCTGGAGTGTAGGTCTAGCGGGACTCAATGAGCAGTTCTTC; CDR3 protein: CAWSVGLAGLNEQFF
D gene: NA; J gene: TRBJ2-7; V gene: TRBV5-1; clone size: NA; CDR3 DNA: TGCGCCAGCAGCTTGGGCCTATCGTTATACGAGCAGTACTTC; CDR3 protein: CASSLGLSLYEQYF
D gene: NA; J gene: TRBJ1-4; V gene: TRBV30; clone size: NA; CDR3 DNA: TGTGCCTGGAGTGTAAACTTTAATGAAAAACTGTTTTTT; CDR3 protein: CAWSVNFNEKLFF
D gene: NA; J gene: TRBJ2-7; V gene: TRBV10-3; clone size: NA; CDR3 DNA: TGTGCCATCAGTGTCGTCGGAAACACCTACGAGCAGTACTTC; CDR3 protein: CAISVVGNTYEQYF